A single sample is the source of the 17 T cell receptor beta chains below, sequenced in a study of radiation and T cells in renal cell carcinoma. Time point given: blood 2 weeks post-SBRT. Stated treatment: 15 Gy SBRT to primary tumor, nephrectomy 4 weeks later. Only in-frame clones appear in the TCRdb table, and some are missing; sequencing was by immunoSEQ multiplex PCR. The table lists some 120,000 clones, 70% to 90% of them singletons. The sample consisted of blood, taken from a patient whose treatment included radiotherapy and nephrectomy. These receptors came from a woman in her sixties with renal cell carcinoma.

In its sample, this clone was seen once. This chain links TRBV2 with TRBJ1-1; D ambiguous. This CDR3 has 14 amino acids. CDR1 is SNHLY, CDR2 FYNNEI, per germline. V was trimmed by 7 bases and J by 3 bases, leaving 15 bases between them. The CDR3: CASTAQIIDTEAFF. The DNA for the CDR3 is TGTGCCAGCACCGCCCAGATAATTGACACTGAAGCTTTCTTT.

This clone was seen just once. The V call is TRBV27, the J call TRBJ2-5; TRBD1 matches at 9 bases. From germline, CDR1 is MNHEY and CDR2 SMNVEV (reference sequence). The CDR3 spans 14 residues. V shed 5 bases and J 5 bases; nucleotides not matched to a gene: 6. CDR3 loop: CASSAGQGWETQYF. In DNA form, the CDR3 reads TGTGCCAGCAGTGCGGGACAGGGTTGGGAGACCCAGTACTTC.

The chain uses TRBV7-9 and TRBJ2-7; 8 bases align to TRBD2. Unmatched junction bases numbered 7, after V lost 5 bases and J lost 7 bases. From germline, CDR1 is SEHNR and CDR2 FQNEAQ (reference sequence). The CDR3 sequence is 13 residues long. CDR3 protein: CASSAAGVGEQYF. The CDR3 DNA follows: TGTGCCAGCAGCGCAGCGGGAGTGGGAGAGCAGTACTTC.

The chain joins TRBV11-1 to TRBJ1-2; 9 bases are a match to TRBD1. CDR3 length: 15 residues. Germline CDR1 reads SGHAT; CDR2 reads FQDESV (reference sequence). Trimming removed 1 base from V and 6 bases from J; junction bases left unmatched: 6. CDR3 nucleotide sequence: TGTGCCAGCAGCTTAGGAGCTACAGGGGGCAATGGCTACACCTTC. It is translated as CASSLGATGGNGYTF.

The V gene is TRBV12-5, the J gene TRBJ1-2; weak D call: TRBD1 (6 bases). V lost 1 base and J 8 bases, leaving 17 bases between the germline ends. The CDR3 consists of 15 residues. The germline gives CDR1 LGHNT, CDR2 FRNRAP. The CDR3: CASGLEQGSLVGYTF. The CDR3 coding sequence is TGTGCTAGTGGTTTGGAACAGGGATCCCTAGTAGGCTACACCTTC.

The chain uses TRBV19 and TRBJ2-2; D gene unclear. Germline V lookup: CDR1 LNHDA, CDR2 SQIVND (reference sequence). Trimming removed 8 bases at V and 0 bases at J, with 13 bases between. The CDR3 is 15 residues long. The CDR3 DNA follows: TGTGCCAGTTTACCCGTGGCAGCGAACACCGGGGAGCTGTTTTTT. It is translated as CASLPVAANTGELFF. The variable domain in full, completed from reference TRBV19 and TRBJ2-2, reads DGGITQSPKYLFRKEGQNVTLSCEQNLNHDAMYWYRQDPGQGLRLIYYSQIVNDFQKGDIAEGYSVSREKKESFPLTVTSAQKNPTAFYLCASLPVAANTGELFFGEGSRLTVL.

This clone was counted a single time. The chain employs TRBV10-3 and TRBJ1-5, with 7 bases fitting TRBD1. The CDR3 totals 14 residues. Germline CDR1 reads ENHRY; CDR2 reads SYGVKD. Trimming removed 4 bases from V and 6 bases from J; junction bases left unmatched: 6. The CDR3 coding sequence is TGTGCCATCAGTGGACAGGGTGAGGGTCAGCCCCAGCATTTT. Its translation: CAISGQGEGQPQHF.

This CDR3 is CASSLFGVDLSNQPQHF. The CDR3 region has the DNA TGTGCCAGCAGTTTATTTGGGGTTGATTTAAGCAATCAGCCCCAGCATTTT. The chain carries TRBV27 and TRBJ1-5; unclear D gene. From germline, CDR1 is MNHEY and CDR2 SMNVEV (reference sequence). V shed 1 base and J shed 1 base, with 14 bases lying between them. The CDR3 sequence is 17 residues long.

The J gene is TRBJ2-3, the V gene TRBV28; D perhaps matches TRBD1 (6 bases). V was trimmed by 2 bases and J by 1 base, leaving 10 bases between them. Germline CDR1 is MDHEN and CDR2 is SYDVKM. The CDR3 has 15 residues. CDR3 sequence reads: CASSLRAGGTDTQYF. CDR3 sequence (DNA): TGTGCCAGCAGTTTAAGGGCAGGGGGCACAGATACGCAGTATTTT.

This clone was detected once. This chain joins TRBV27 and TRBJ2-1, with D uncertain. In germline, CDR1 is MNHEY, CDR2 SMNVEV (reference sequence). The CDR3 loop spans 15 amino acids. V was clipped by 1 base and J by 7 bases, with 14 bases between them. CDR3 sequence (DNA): TGTGCCAGCAGTTTATTGGGCAGCCACATGAATGAGCAGTTCTTC. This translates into CASSLLGSHMNEQFF.

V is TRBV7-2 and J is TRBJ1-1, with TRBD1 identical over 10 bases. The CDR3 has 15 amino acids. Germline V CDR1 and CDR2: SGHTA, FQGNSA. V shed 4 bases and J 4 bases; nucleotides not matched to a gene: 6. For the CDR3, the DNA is TGTGCCAGCAGCTCTCGGACAGGGGGTGTCACTGAAGCTTTCTTT. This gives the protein CASSSRTGGVTEAFF.

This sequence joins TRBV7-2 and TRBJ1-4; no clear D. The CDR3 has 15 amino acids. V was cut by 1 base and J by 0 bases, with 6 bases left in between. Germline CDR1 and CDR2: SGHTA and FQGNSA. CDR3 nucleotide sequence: TGTGCCAGCAGCTTAGGGTTTGCAACTAATGAAAAACTGTTTTTT. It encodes CASSLGFATNEKLFF.

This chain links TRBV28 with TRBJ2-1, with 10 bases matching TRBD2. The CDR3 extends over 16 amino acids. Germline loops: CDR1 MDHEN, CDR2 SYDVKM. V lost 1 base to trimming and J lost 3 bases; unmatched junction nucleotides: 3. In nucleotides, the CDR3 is TGTGCCAGCAGTTTATATGCTAGCGGGAGCTACAATGAGCAGTTCTTC. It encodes CASSLYASGSYNEQFF.

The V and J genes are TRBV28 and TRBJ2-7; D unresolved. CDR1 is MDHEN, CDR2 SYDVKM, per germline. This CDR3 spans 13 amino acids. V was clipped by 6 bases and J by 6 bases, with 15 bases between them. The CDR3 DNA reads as TGTGCCAGCAGCCGTGGCTACTCTGGCGAGCAGTACTTC. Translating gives CASSRGYSGEQYF.

The DNA for the CDR3 is TGTGCCAGCAGCAGGGACAGTACCTACGAGCAGTACTTC. Translation gives CASSRDSTYEQYF. The V and J genes are TRBV6-1 and TRBJ2-7, with TRBD1 matching over 7 bases. With 6 bases clipped from V and 2 bases from J, the junction kept 4 bases outside the gene matches. CDR1 MNHNS and CDR2 SASEGT come from the germline V gene. This CDR3 comprises 13 residues.

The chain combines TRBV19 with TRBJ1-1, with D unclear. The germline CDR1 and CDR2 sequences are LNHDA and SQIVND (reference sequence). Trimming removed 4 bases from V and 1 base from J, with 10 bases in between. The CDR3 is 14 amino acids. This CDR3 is CASSTAVENTEAFF. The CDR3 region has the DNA TGTGCCAGTAGTACTGCGGTGGAGAACACTGAAGCTTTCTTT.

CDR3 DNA sequence: TGTGCCAGCAACCCCCCAGACAGGGACCTCAAGAAGCGGTATTTT. The encoded protein is CASNPPDRDLKKRYF. The rearrangement joins TRBV28 to TRBJ2-3; 7 nucleotides line up with TRBD1. V was pared by 7 bases and J by 14 bases, with 21 bases of the junction left unmatched. The germline V gene has CDR1 MDHEN and CDR2 SYDVKM. This CDR3 region has 15 residues.